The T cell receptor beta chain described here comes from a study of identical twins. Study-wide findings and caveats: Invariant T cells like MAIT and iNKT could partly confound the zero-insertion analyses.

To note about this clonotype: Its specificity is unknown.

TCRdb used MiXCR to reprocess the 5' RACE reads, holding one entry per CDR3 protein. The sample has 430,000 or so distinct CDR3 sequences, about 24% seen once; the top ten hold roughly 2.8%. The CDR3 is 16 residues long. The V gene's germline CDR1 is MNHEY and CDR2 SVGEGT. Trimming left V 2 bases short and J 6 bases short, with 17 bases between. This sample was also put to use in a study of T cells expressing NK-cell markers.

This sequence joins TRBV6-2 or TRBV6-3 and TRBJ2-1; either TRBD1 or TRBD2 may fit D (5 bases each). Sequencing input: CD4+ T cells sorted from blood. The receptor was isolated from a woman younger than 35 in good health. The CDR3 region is CASSYRVGAGSNEQFF. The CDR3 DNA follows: TGTGCCAGCAGTTACAGGGTCGGGGCTGGATCCAATGAGCAGTTCTTC.